A selection of T cell receptor beta chains follows, all from one sample in a study of neoadjuvant anti-PD-1 for oral cavity cancer. Clones were read by immunoSEQ multiplex PCR, and TCRdb kept only the in-frame ones, dropping some. This table holds 11,000 to 15,000 clones, approximately 77% found once. Source: PBMCs, taken after nivolumab (anti-PD-1) treatment. Receptors originate from a person between 40 and 85 years old with oral cavity squamous cell carcinoma. CDR3s include the opening cysteine and the closing phenylalanine or tryptophan. Fields, in order: J gene, V gene, clone size, D gene, CDR3 protein, CDR3 DNA. A D gene is named only where the DNA matches it firmly. Clone size is shown for a subset of rows, as once, few, many or a class of expanded clone.

>TRBJ2-7|TRBV28|NA|NA
CASTSGSPYEQYF
TGTGCCAGCACCTCGGGGTCTCCCTACGAGCAGTACTTC
>TRBJ2-1|TRBV7-8|NA|NA
CASNPDLLGEQFF
TGTGCCAGCAACCCGGACCTTTTGGGTGAGCAGTTCTTC
>TRBJ1-1|TRBV7-8|few|NA
CASSANWNTEAFF
TGTGCCAGCAGCGCCAACTGGAACACTGAAGCTTTCTTT
>TRBJ2-7|TRBV6-5|once|NA
CASSNPIQGTNEQYF
TGTGCCAGCAGTAACCCCATACAGGGCACCAACGAGCAGTACTTC
>TRBJ1-6|TRBV9|NA|NA
CASSVEGGGSPLHF
TGTGCCAGCAGCGTAGAGGGGGGAGGCTCACCCCTCCACTTT
>TRBJ1-3|TRBV6-1|few|NA
CASSEVWGGNLSGNTIYF
TGTGCCAGCAGTGAAGTATGGGGAGGGAACCTCTCTGGAAACACCATATATTTT
>TRBJ2-2|TRBV5-8|NA|TRBD2
CASSFRPGGRLNTGELFF
TGTGCCAGCAGCTTCCGCCCGGGCGGGAGATTAAACACCGGGGAGCTGTTTTTT
>TRBJ1-1|TRBV9|NA|NA
CASSVAGRTEAFF
TGTGCCAGCAGCGTAGCAGGGAGGACTGAAGCTTTCTTT
>TRBJ1-2|TRBV7-9|NA|NA
CASSLDRQANYGYTF
TGTGCCAGCAGCTTAGATCGGCAAGCTAACTATGGCTACACCTTC
>TRBJ1-4|TRBV7-9|NA|NA
CASSLLAWGSLEKLFF
TGTGCCAGCAGCTTGCTAGCGTGGGGGTCACTTGAAAAACTGTTTTTT
>TRBJ1-5|TRBV6-5|NA|NA
CASSRNRVGNQPQHF
TGTGCCAGCAGCCGGAACAGGGTCGGCAATCAGCCCCAGCATTTT
>TRBJ1-6|TRBV6-5|NA|NA
CASREGGYNSPLHF
TGTGCCAGCCGTGAGGGGGGGTATAATTCACCCCTCCACTTT
>TRBJ2-1|TRBV7-3|NA|TRBD2
CASSLRDAGGRARFF
TGTGCCAGCAGCCTACGAGATGCGGGGGGCCGCGCTCGGTTCTTC
>TRBJ2-1|TRBV7-8|NA|NA
CASSRPGRGNEQFF
TGTGCCAGCAGCAGGCCAGGCAGGGGCAATGAGCAGTTCTTC
>TRBJ1-3|TRBV28|NA|NA
CASNARVFGNTIYF
TGTGCCAGTAACGCGAGGGTTTTTGGAAACACCATATATTTT
>TRBJ1-5|TRBV4-1|few|TRBD1
CASSYQPTGKDSNQPQHF
TGCGCCAGCAGCTATCAACCGACAGGGAAGGATAGCAATCAGCCCCAGCATTTT
>TRBJ1-2|TRBV27|few|TRBD1
CASSLYGTGANYGYTF
TGTGCCAGCAGTTTATATGGGACAGGAGCTAACTATGGCTACACCTTC
>TRBJ1-5|TRBV10-2|NA|NA
CASSEHLELQPQHF
TGCGCCAGCAGTGAGCATCTGGAGCTGCAGCCCCAGCATTTT
>TRBJ2-7|TRBV7-9|NA|TRBD1
CASSPGAPGQGYEQYF
TGTGCCAGCAGCCCGGGGGCCCCGGGACAGGGTTACGAGCAGTACTTC
>TRBJ2-7|TRBV11-2|NA|NA
CASRYSGAGTEQYF
TGTGCCAGCAGGTACTCAGGTGCCGGTACCGAGCAGTACTTC
>TRBJ2-3|TRBV6-1|NA|TRBD2
CASSEIGGAVDTQYF
TGTGCCAGCAGTGAGATCGGGGGGGCGGTAGATACGCAGTATTTT
>TRBJ2-1|TRBV6-4|once|TRBD2
CASSEVAGGQEQFF
TGTGCCAGCAGTGAGGTAGCGGGAGGGCAGGAGCAGTTCTTC
>TRBJ1-2|TRBV6-1|once|NA
CASSEPLRVQGGYTF
TGTGCCAGCAGTGAACCTTTAAGGGTCCAAGGTGGCTACACCTTC
>TRBJ2-7|TRBV6-4|NA|NA
CASSDSATVSYEQYF
TGTGCCAGCAGTGACTCGGCTACAGTGTCCTACGAGCAGTACTTC
>TRBJ2-5|TRBV7-7|NA|TRBD1
CASSTAGQGAETQYF
TGTGCTAGCAGCACGGCGGGACAGGGGGCTGAGACCCAGTACTTC
>TRBJ1-3|TRBV25-1|NA|NA
CASSEYGGKSSGNTIYF
TGTGCCAGCAGTGAATATGGGGGCAAGAGCTCTGGAAACACCATATATTTT
>TRBJ2-3|TRBV2|NA|TRBD2
CANSYPGLAGIRTSTDTQYF
TGTGCCAATTCCTACCCGGGACTAGCGGGGATCCGTACTAGCACAGATACGCAGTATTTT
>TRBJ1-6|TRBV9|few|TRBD1
CASSVAGQGGSPLHF
TGTGCCAGCAGCGTAGCCGGACAGGGCGGATCACCCCTCCACTTT
>TRBJ1-1|TRBV7-2|NA|TRBD1
CASSPGTGGFFYRDTEAFF
TGTGCCAGCAGCCCCGGGACAGGGGGCTTTTTTTATCGGGACACTGAAGCTTTCTTT
>TRBJ1-5|TRBV2|NA|TRBD1
CASSRQGIGQPQHF
TGTGCCAGCAGTCGACAGGGGATCGGGCAGCCCCAGCATTTT
>TRBJ2-3|TRBV4-1|NA|NA
CASSQEEKRNTDTQYF
TGCGCCAGCAGCCAAGAAGAGAAGCGGAACACAGATACGCAGTATTTT
>TRBJ2-3|TRBV5-4|NA|TRBD2
CASSGGLAGDTQYF
TGTGCCAGCAGCGGGGGACTAGCCGGGGATACGCAGTATTTT
>TRBJ2-3|TRBV5-1|NA|TRBD1
CASSIGQVRTDTQYF
TGCGCCAGCAGCATCGGACAGGTACGCACAGATACGCAGTATTTT
>TRBJ1-1|TRBV10-1|NA|NA
CASSPTGSSEAFF
TGCGCCAGCAGTCCAACAGGGAGCAGTGAAGCTTTCTTT
>TRBJ2-1|TRBV6-5|NA|NA
CASSRGFGGNEQFF
TGTGCCAGCAGTAGGGGTTTCGGGGGCAATGAGCAGTTCTTC
>TRBJ2-7|TRBV4-1|NA|TRBD2
CASSLLAGISYEQYF
TGCGCCAGCAGCCTCCTAGCGGGGATCAGCTACGAGCAGTACTTC
>TRBJ2-7|TRBV6-5|NA|NA
CASSYGAGTVDEQYF
TGTGCCAGCAGTTACGGGGCAGGGACCGTCGACGAGCAGTACTTC
>TRBJ2-5|TRBV6-1|NA|TRBD1
CASSGQGAQYF
TGTGCCAGCAGTGGACAGGGGGCCCAGTACTTC
>TRBJ1-2|TRBV14|NA|NA
CASSRDTHYGYTF
TGTGCCAGCAGCCGGGACACTCACTATGGCTACACCTTC
>TRBJ2-3|TRBV5-1|NA|TRBD1
CASSLGTGASTDTQYF
TGCGCCAGCAGCTTGGGGACAGGGGCTAGCACAGATACGCAGTATTTT
>TRBJ2-7|TRBV7-8|NA|NA
CASSLAVWTKSYEQYF
TGTGCCAGCAGCTTAGCCGTCTGGACTAAGTCCTACGAGCAGTACTTC
>TRBJ1-1|TRBV6-1|once|NA
CASRRGLTEAFF
TGTGCCAGCAGGCGGGGGCTCACTGAAGCTTTCTTT
>TRBJ2-2|TRBV11-2|NA|NA
CASSLGLNTGELFF
TGTGCCAGCAGCCTAGGACTAAACACCGGGGAGCTGTTTTTT